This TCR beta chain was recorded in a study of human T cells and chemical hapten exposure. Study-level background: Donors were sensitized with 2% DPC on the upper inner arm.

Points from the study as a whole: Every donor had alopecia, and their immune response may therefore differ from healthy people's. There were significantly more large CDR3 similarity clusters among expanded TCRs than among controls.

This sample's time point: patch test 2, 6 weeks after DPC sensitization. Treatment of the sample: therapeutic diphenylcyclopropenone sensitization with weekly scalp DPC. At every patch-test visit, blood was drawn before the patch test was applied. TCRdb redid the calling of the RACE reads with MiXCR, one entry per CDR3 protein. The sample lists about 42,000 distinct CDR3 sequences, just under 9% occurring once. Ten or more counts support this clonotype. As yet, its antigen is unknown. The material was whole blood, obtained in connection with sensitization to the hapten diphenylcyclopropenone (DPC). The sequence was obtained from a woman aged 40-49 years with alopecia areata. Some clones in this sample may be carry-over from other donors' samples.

This chain's CDR3 is CSARLGSGETQYF. For the CDR3, the DNA is TGCAGTGCTAGACTGGGGTCAGGGGAGACCCAGTACTTC. The V call is TRBV20-1, the J call TRBJ2-5; a weak D match, TRBD1 (5 bases). This CDR3 contains 13 residues. Germline V gene data show CDR1 as DFQATT and CDR2 as SNEGSKA (reference sequence). The V gene lost 2 bases and the J gene lost 5 bases, with 12 bases spanning the gap.